The 4 T cell receptor beta chains below all came from one sample that was sequenced in a study of T cells in Graves' hyperthyroidism and ophthalmopathy. Amplified TCR beta CDR3 regions came from RNA transcripts. When the TCR CDR3 underwent first-round RT-PCR, the HTBI primer set was used. TCRdb recomputed calls from the multiplex PCR reads with MiXCR, one row per CDR3 protein. The sample records about 570,000 distinct CDR3 sequences, around 45% being singletons. The sequencing sample was made of peripheral blood or thyroid tissue (not recorded which). The receptor set was obtained from an adult woman with Graves' disease, either hyperthyroidism or ophthalmopathy (not recorded which).

This clonotype has just one count. The genes are TRBV20-1 and TRBJ2-7, with 9 bases lining up with TRBD2. The CDR3 is made up of 15 amino acids. Trimming at V came to 6 bases and at J to 5 bases, leaving 14 bases not matched to a gene. CDR1 is DFQATT and CDR2 is SNEGSKA in the germline V gene (reference sequence). This CDR3 reads CSALVLAGERDEQYF. In DNA, the CDR3 is TGCAGTGCCCTCGTGTTAGCGGGAGAGAGGGACGAGCAGTACTTC.

J is TRBJ2-3 and V is TRBV7-8, with D perhaps being TRBD1 or TRBD2 (5 bases each). Germline loops: CDR1 SGHVS, CDR2 FQNEAQ. This CDR3 spans 15 amino acids. The ends were cut back, 0 bases at V and 0 bases at J, with 7 bases in the middle. CDR3 nucleotides: TGTGCCAGCAGCTTAGCGGGACGCAGCACAGATACGCAGTATTTT. This sequence encodes CASSLAGRSTDTQYF.

The chain combines TRBV20-1 with TRBJ2-3; a weak D match, TRBD2 (6 bases). V shed 4 bases and J shed 6 bases, with 8 bases lying between them. This CDR3 spans 11 amino acids. Germline CDR1 DFQATT, CDR2 SNEGSKA (reference sequence). CDR3 sequence reads: CSATSVDTQYF. The CDR3 nucleotides are TGCAGTGCTACTAGCGTCGATACGCAGTATTTT.

This clonotype was observed many times. This sequence joins TRBV29-1 and TRBJ1-2; D remains unclear. The CDR3 sequence is 14 residues long. Germline CDR1 SQVTM, CDR2 ANQGSEA. V was shortened by 3 bases and J by 7 bases, with 18 bases between the two germline ends. This CDR3 reads CSVDLEVKGGGYTF. Written as DNA, the CDR3 is TGCAGCGTTGATCTTGAAGTGAAAGGTGGTGGCTACACCTTC.